This T cell receptor beta chain was obtained from a study of identifying expanded T cells in peripheral blood. V was clipped by 0 bases and J by 2 bases, with 9 bases between them. CDR3 size: 15 residues. Germline lookup yields CDR1 SGHKS and CDR2 YYEKEE (reference sequence). Produced via immunoSEQ multiplex PCR; TCRdb's table is partial and in-frame only. The table records over 80,000 clones, more than 75% of them present only once. The V call is TRBV5-5, the J call TRBJ2-1; D is uncertain. The sequence was obtained from a person aged 18 to 75 in good health. The specimen sequenced was blood. The chain's CDR3 is CASSLGLGPYNEQFF. The CDR3 DNA follows: TGTGCCAGCAGCTTGGGACTGGGCCCCTACAATGAGCAGTTCTTC.